This T cell receptor beta chain derives from a study of T cells in Graves' hyperthyroidism and ophthalmopathy. Exclusion of a patient resulted from uncontrolled infection, other autoimmune disease, pregnancy or lactation. Notes on the study in general: Most thyroid clonotypes that were expanded above 0.001 also turned up in blood.

There were TCR beta CDR3 regions amplified from RNA transcripts. TCR CDR3 regions were first amplified by RT-PCR with HTBI primers. TCRdb recomputed calls from the multiplex PCR reads with MiXCR, one row per CDR3 protein. The sample has 450,000 to 500,000 distinct CDR3 sequences; approximately 23% are singletons. This clonotype came up a few times. Its antigen is as yet unknown. Germline loops: CDR1 LGHDT, CDR2 YNNKEL (reference sequence). Trimming cost V 5 bases and J 0 bases, with 13 bases left between them. The CDR3 has 15 residues. This clonotype was sampled from a woman aged 65 to 85 with Graves' ophthalmopathy. V is TRBV3-1 and J is TRBJ1-1; D remains unclear. Material: blood. For the CDR3, the DNA is TGTGCCAGCAGCTTAGGACCTGGGCTGAACACTGAAGCTTTCTTT. Its translation: CASSLGPGLNTEAFF.